This T cell receptor beta chain was retrieved from a study of cytomegalovirus exposure and HLA in healthy donors. The CDR3 spans 16 residues. V was clipped by 5 bases and J by 0 bases; unmatched bases: 6. The germline V gene encodes CDR1 MGHDK and CDR2 SYGVNS. A remark on this clone: Its antigen remains unidentified.

Study-level results: Reportedly, diagnosis of cytomegalovirus status by the classifier showed high specificity and sensitivity. First-cohort TCR clusters were later found to tend to co-occur in the 120 or so validation repertoires.

Method: immunoSEQ multiplex PCR; TCRdb's copy keeps in-frame clones and lacks some. The table lists 110,000 or so clones, about 85% of them singletons, with 2.1% in the top ten. The sequencing sample was made of PBMCs. The TCR originated in a woman in her twenties or thirties in good health and CMV-seronegative. The V call is TRBV25-1, the J call TRBJ2-2; TRBD2 matches 7 bases. The CDR3 nucleotides read TGTGCCAGCAGTAGGGGAGGGGCCTCGAACACCGGGGAGCTGTTTTTT. This codes for CASSRGGASNTGELFF.